The entry that follows covers one T cell receptor (beta chain) sequence. The antigen remains unidentified. With 60 Vbeta and 13 Jbeta primers, the PCR was carried out. The table came from immunoSEQ multiplex PCR; TCRdb's copy has only in-frame clones and leaves some out. The listing contains tens of thousands of clones. These data belong to a study of cytomegalovirus exposure and HLA in healthy donors. Study-wide points: Among the most significant clusters, several appeared linked to common viral pathogens in a later analysis. Confirmation in vitro established that three CMV-associated chains were specific for CMV antigens.

The CDR3 covers 17 residues. After removal of 5 bases from V and 8 bases from J, the junction contained 12 bases not matched to a gene. Per the germline V gene, CDR1 is SEHNR and CDR2 is FQNEAQ (reference sequence). This chain links TRBV7-9 with TRBJ1-4; 12 bases align to TRBD1. The sequenced sample was PBMCs. The TCR originated in a man in his forties or fifties in good health and CMV-seronegative. CDR3 protein: CASSRGQGARRGEKLFF. The CDR3 bases are TGTGCCAGCAGCAGGGGACAGGGGGCGCGGAGAGGCGAAAAACTGTTTTTT.